The text below deals with one T cell receptor (beta chain). The sample is drawn from a study of T cells in Graves' hyperthyroidism and ophthalmopathy. It was RNA transcripts that yielded the amplified TCR beta CDR3 regions. Initially, a first-round RT-PCR of the TCR CDR3 employed the HTBI primer set. A single record per CDR3 protein comes from TCRdb applying MiXCR to the multiplex PCR reads. The repertoire holds around 250,000 distinct CDR3 sequences, with 15% to 20% as singletons. Germline V lookup: CDR1 MDHEN, CDR2 SYDVKM. The CDR3 sequence is 15 residues long. V gave up 5 bases and J gave up 4 bases; unmatched junction bases: 7. Diagnostic decisions used clinical symptoms, serum thyroxine and TRAb, thyroid ultrasound and orbital computed tomography.

Input material: blood. The sequence was obtained from a woman under 30 with Graves' ophthalmopathy. V is TRBV28 and J is TRBJ2-1, with 8 positions matching TRBD2. CDR3 bases: TGTGCCAGCAGTGATTCCTCGGGGGGGTACAATGAGCAGTTCTTC. Its translation is CASSDSSGGYNEQFF.